This record covers a single T cell receptor beta chain. Antigen: not known. This sample is part of a study of blood T cells in healthy people across ages. Study findings and constraints: Not knowing donor CMV status may have confounded expanded clonotype changes.

For the second PCR, which ran for about 6 to 11 cycles, a sample-barcoded 5' primer and a J-beta primer mix were used. TCRdb re-analysed the 5' RACE reads in MiXCR, keeping a single row per CDR3 protein. The sample records roughly 500,000 distinct CDR3 sequences, about 25% being singletons. Input material: blood. This sequence was found in a woman in her sixties or seventies in good health.

In DNA form, the CDR3 reads TGTGCCAGCAGCAAAGGGTTAGCGGGACCAGAGACCCAGTACTTC. This codes for CASSKGLAGPETQYF. The V call is TRBV21-1, the J call TRBJ2-5. TRBV21-1 is an annotated pseudogene. There are 15 residues in the CDR3.